The present T cell receptor beta chain was sequenced within a study of CD8+ T cells in alopecia areata. This sample's treatment: oral pan-JAK inhibitor, 5-10 mg twice daily. On this clone itself: One end of the junction is discordant with germline, which a read error may explain.

The sequencing template was cDNA reverse transcribed from extracted RNA. Some clones are missing from TCRdb's copy, which holds only in-frame ones; the method was immunoSEQ multiplex PCR. The sample has about 210,000 clones; under 70% are singletons. This CDR3 has 12 amino acids. Germline loops: CDR1 SQVTM, CDR2 ANQGSEA. This TCR was sampled from a human donor with alopecia areata. This chain connects TRBV29-1 to TRBJ1-2; D is perhaps TRBD1 (5 bases). Sequences were derived from CD4+ T cells sorted from blood, sampled at week 44, from a patient treated with tofacitinib. DNA of the CDR3: TGCAGCGTTGAAATGGGTCTAACTGGGGGTTCCTTC. Amino acid sequence: CSVEMGLTGGSF.